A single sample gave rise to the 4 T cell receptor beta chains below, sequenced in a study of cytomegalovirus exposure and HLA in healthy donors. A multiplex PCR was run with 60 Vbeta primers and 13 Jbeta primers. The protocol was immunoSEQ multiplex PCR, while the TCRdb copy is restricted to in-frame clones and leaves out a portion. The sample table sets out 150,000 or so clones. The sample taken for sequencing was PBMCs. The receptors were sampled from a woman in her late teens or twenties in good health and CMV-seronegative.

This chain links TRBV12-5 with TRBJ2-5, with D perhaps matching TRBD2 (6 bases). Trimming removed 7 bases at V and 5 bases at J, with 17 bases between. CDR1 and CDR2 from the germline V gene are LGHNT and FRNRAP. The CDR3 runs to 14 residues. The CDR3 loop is CASAGGGAQETQYF. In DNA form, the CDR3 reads TGTGCTAGTGCTGGGGGAGGAGCTCAGGAGACCCAGTACTTC.

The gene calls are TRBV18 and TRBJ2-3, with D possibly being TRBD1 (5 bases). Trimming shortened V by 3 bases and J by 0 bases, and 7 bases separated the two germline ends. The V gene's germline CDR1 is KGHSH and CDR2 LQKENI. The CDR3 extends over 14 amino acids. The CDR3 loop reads CASSPGASTDTQYF. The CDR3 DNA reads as TGTGCCAGCTCACCTGGGGCGAGCACAGATACGCAGTATTTT.

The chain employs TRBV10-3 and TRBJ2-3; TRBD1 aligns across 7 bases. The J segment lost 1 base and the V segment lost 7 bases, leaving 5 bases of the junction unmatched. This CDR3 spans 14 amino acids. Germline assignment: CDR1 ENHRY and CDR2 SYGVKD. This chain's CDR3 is CAITPGQGTDTQYF. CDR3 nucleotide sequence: TGTGCCATCACCCCTGGACAGGGCACAGATACGCAGTATTTT.

The CDR3 coding sequence is TGTGCCAGCATTCGAAGCGGGATCCGCTCTGGGGCCAACGTCCTGACTTTC. Its protein product is CASIRSGIRSGANVLTF. The chain couples TRBV2 to TRBJ2-6; 7 bases agree with TRBD2. The CDR3 has 17 residues. The J segment lost 0 bases and the V segment lost 7 bases, leaving 9 bases of the junction unmatched. The germline V gene encodes CDR1 SNHLY and CDR2 FYNNEI.